What follows describes a single T cell receptor (beta chain). Antigen specificity is unknown. It was autoimmune disease history or systemic immunosuppression that excluded patients. This specimen comes from a study of OX40 agonist ivuxolimab in advanced cancers. Profiling relied on immunoSEQ multiplex PCR, and the TCRdb table lists in-frame clones only, not all of them. The sample holds tens of thousands of clones, less than 85% seen once. Study-wide results and limits: Among the lowest peripheral clonal expansion occurred in 0.1-3.0 mg/kg partial responders.

Germline CDR1 is LNHDA and CDR2 is SQIVND (reference sequence). The CDR3 is 16 residues long. With 5 bases removed from V and 2 bases from J, the gap between germline ends came to 16 bases. The chain has TRBV19 and TRBJ2-4; D remains ambiguous. Here the sequenced sample was CD4+ or CD8+ T cells sorted from blood, taken in a trial of the OX40 agonist ivuxolimab. The TCR was taken from an adult with an advanced solid tumor such as melanoma, head and neck, liver or kidney cancer. CDR3 DNA sequence: TGTGCCAGTAGTGACCCAGACCTGTACTCCAAAAACATTCAGTACTTC. It encodes CASSDPDLYSKNIQYF.